This TCR beta chain was identified in a study of T cells in Graves' hyperthyroidism and ophthalmopathy. Study-level points and caveats: A model of 13 V-J features distinguished ophthalmopathy from stable hyperthyroidism.

From germline, CDR1 is MDHEN and CDR2 SYDVKM. This CDR3 comprises 15 residues. Trimming left V 6 bases short and J 1 base short, with 14 bases between. In this sample, this clonotype turned up many times. The antigen remains undetermined. Amplification targeted TCR beta CDR3 regions from RNA transcripts. The TCR CDR3 was amplified in a first-round RT-PCR using the HTBI primer set. TCRdb reanalysed the multiplex PCR reads using MiXCR and keeps one entry per CDR3 protein. The sample lists some 740,000 distinct CDR3 sequences, 12% to 15% occurring once. This clonotype was obtained from a young woman with Graves' hyperthyroidism. The J gene is TRBJ2-3, the V gene TRBV28, with D possibly being TRBD2 (7 bases). Source material: blood. The CDR3 loop is CASRKWGGRTDTQYF. The CDR3 bases are TGTGCCAGCAGAAAATGGGGGGGCCGCACAGATACGCAGTATTTT.